This note documents a single T cell receptor (beta chain) sequence. The data were obtained in a study of T cell changes during pregnancy in multiple sclerosis. Produced via immunoSEQ multiplex PCR; TCRdb's table is partial and in-frame only. The data hold tens of thousands of clones, with more than 85% observed a single time. Trimming removed 0 bases at V and 3 bases at J, with 13 bases between. The CDR3 is made up of 15 amino acids. Germline values: CDR1 SGDLS, CDR2 YYNGEE. The rearrangement links TRBV9 to TRBJ2-7, with D hard to call. The specimen was CD4+ T cells from peripheral blood mononuclear cells, collected in the third trimester of pregnancy. This receptor was obtained from a female donor with multiple sclerosis, enrolled in a pregnancy study. The CDR3 protein is CASSVGSLAVYEQYF. CDR3 sequence (DNA): TGTGCCAGCAGCGTAGGGAGCCTTGCAGTCTACGAGCAGTACTTC.